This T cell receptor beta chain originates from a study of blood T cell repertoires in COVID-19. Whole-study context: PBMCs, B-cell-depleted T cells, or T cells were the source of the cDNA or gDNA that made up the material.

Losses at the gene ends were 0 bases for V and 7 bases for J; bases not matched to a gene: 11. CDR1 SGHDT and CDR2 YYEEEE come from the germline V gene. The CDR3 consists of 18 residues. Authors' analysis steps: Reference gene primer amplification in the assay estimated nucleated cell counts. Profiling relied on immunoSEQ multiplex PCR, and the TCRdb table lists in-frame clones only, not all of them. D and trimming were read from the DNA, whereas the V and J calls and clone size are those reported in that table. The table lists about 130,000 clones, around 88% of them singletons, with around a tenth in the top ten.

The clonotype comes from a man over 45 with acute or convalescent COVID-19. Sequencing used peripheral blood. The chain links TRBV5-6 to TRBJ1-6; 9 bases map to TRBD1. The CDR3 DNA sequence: TGTGCCAGCAGCTTGGTAGGACAGGGGCCCGCCCAGAATTCACCCCTCCACTTT. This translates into CASSLVGQGPAQNSPLHF.